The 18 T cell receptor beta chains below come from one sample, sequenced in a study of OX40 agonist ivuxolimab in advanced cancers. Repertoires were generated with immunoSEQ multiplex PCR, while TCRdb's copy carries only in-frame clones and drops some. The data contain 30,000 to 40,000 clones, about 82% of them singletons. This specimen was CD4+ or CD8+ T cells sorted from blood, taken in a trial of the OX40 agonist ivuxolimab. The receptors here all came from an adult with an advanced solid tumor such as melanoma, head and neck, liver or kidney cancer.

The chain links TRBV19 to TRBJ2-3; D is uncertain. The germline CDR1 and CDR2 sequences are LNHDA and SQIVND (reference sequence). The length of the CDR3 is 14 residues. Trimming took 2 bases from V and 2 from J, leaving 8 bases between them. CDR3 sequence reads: CASSIRAATDTQYF. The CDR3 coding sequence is TGTGCCAGTAGTATAAGGGCAGCCACAGATACGCAGTATTTT.

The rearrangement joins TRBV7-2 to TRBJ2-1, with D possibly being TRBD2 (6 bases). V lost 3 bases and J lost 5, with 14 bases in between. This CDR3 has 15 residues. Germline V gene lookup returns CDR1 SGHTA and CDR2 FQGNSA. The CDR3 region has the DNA TGTGCCAGCAGCTTGACCGGGGGTTGGAACAATGAGCAGTTCTTC. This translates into CASSLTGGWNNEQFF. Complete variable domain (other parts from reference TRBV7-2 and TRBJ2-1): GAGVSQSPSNKVTEKGKDVELRCDPISGHTALYWYRQSLGQGLEFLIYFQGNSAPDKSGLPSDRFSAERTGGSVSTLTIQRTQQEDSAVYLCASSLTGGWNNEQFFGPGTRLTVL.

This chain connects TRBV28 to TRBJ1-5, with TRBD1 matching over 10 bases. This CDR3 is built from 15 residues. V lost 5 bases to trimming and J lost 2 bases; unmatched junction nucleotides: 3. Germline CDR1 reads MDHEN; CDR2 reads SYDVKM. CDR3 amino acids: CASSPGQGGNQPQHF. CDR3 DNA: TGTGCCAGCAGTCCCGGACAGGGGGGCAATCAGCCCCAGCATTTT.

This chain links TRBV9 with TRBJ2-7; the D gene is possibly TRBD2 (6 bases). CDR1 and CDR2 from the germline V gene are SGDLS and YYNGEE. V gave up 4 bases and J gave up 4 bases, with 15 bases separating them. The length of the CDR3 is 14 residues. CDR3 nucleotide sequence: TGTGCCAGCAGCCGCCGGGACTCGATTTACGAGCAGTACTTC. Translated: CASSRRDSIYEQYF.

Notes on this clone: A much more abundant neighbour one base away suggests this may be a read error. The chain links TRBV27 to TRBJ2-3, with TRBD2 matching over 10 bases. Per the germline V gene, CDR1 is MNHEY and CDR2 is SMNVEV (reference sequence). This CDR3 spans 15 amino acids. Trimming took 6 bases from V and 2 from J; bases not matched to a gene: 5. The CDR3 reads CASSVGLADTDTQYF. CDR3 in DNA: TGTGCCAGCAGCGTCGGACTAGCGGACACAGATACGCAGTATTTT.

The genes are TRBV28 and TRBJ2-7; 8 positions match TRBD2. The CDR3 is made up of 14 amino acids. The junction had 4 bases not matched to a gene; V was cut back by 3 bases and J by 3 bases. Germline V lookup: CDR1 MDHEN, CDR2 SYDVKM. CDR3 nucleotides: TGTGCCAGCAGTTTGGGCGGGAGGAACTACGAGCAGTACTTC. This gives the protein CASSLGGRNYEQYF.

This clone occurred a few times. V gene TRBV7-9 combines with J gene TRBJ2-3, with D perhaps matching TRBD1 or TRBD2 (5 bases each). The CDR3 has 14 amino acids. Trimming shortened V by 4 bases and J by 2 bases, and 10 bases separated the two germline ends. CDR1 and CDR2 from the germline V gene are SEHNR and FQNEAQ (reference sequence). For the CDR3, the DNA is TGTGCCAGCAGCTACGCCGGGGCCACAGATACGCAGTATTTT. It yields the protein CASSYAGATDTQYF.

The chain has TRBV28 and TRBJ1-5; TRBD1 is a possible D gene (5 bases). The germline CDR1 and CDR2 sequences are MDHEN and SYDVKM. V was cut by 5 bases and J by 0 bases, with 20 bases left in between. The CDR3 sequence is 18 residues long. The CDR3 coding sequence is TGTGCCAGCAGTCCGAACTACGGGACTGAAAATAGCAATCAGCCCCAGCATTTT. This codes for CASSPNYGTENSNQPQHF.

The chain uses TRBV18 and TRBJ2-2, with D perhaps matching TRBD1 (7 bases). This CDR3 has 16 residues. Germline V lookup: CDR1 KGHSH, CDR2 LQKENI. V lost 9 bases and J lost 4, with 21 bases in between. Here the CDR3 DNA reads TGTGCCAGTTACACACGAGGAGGGGGCGGCACCGGGGAGCTGTTTTTT. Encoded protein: CASYTRGGGGTGELFF.

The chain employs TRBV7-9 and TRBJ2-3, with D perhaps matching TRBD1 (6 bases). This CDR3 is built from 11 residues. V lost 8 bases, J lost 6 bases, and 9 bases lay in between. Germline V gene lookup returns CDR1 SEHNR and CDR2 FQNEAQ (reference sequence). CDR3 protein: CASQQGDTQYF. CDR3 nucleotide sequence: TGTGCCAGCCAACAGGGTGATACGCAGTATTTT.

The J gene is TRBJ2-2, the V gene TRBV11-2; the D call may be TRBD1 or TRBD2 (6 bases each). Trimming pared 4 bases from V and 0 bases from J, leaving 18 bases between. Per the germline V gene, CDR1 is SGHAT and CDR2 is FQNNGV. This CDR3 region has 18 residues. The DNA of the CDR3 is TGTGCCAGCAGCTCCACTATGGGGGGCGGAACGAACACCGGGGAGCTGTTTTTT. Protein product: CASSSTMGGGTNTGELFF.

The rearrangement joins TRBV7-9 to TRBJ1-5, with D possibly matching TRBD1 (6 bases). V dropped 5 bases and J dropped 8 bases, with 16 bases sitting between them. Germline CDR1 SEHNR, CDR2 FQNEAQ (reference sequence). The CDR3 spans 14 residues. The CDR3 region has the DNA TGTGCCAGCAGCCCCGACCTCCAGGGGAAGCCCCAGCATTTT. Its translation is CASSPDLQGKPQHF.

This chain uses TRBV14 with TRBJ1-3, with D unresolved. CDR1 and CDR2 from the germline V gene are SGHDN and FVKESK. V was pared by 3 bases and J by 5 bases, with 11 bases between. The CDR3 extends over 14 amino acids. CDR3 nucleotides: TGTGCCAGCAGCCACTCGAGGCGGAGAAACACCATATATTTT. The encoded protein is CASSHSRRRNTIYF.

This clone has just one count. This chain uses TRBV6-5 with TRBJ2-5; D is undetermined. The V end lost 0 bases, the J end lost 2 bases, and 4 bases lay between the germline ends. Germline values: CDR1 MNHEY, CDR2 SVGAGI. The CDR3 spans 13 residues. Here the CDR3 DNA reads TGTGCCAGCAGTTACTCGATACAAGAGACCCAGTACTTC. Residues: CASSYSIQETQYF.

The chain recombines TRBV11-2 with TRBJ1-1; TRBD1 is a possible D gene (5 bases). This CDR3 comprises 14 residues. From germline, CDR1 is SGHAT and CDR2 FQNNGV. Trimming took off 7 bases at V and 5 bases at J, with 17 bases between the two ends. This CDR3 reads CASKGGGDGTEAFF. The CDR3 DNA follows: TGTGCCAGCAAAGGCGGGGGGGACGGAACTGAAGCTTTCTTT.

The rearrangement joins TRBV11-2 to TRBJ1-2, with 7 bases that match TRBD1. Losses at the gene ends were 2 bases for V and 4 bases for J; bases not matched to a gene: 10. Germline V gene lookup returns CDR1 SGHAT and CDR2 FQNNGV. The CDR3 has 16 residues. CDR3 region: CASSLSGTARSYGYTF. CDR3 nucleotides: TGTGCCAGCAGCTTATCCGGGACAGCAAGATCCTATGGCTACACCTTC.

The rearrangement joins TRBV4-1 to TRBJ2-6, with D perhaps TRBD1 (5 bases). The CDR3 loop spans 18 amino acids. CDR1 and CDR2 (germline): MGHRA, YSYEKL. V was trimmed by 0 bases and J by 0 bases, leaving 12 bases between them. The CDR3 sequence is CASSQDPSGRSGANVLTF. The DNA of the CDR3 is TGCGCCAGCAGCCAAGATCCTTCAGGGCGCTCTGGGGCCAACGTCCTGACTTTC.

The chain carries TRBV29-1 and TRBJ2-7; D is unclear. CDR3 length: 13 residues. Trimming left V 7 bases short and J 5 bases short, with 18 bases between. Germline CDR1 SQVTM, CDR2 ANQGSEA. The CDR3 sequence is CSAAPSVEHEQYF. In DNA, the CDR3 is TGCAGCGCCGCCCCCAGCGTAGAGCACGAGCAGTACTTC.